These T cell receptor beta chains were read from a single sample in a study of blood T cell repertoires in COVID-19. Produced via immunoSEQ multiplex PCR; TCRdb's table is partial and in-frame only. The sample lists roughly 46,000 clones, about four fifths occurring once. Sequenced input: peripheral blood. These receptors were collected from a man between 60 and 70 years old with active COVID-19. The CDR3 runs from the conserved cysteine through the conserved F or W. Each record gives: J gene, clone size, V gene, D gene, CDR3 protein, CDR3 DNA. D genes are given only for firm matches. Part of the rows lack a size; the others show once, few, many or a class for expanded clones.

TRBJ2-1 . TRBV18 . CASSRGQYNEQFF TGTGCCAGCTCAAGAGGACAATACAATGAGCAGTTCTTC
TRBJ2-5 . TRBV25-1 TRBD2 CASSDFGTSLQETQYF TGTGCCAGCAGTGATTTCGGGACTAGCCTCCAAGAGACCCAGTACTTC
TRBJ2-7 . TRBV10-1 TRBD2 CASSEMERGCYEQYF TGCGCCAGCAGTGAGATGGAGCGGGGTTGCTACGAGCAGTACTTC
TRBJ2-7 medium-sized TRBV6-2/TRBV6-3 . CASSYGSTGEQYF TGTGCCAGCAGTTACGGCTCAACGGGCGAGCAGTACTTC
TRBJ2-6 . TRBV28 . CASRPVREPGANVLTF TGTGCCAGCAGACCCGTTCGGGAACCCGGGGCCAACGTCCTGACTTTC
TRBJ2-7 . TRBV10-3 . CAIRGGQVTYEQYF TGTGCCATCAGGGGGGGGCAGGTGACCTACGAGCAGTACTTC
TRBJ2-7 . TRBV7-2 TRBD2 CASAPSGVSEQYF TGTGCCAGCGCCCCTAGCGGGGTCAGCGAGCAGTACTTC
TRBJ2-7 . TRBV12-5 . CASGLVHLAKYYEQYF TGTGCTAGTGGTTTGGTACATCTAGCGAAGTACTACGAGCAGTACTTC
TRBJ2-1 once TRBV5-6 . CASSFILGGYNEQFF TGTGCCAGCAGCTTCATACTTGGTGGCTACAATGAGCAGTTCTTC
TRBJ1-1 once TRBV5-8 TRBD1 CASSFDRAAFF TGTGCCAGCAGCTTCGACAGGGCTGCTTTCTTT
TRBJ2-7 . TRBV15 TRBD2 CATSRGRGLAGAISYEQYF TGTGCCACCAGCAGAGGGAGGGGACTAGCGGGAGCGATCTCCTACGAGCAGTACTTC
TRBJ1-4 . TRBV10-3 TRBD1 CAISRQGTNEKLFF TGTGCCATCAGCCGACAGGGAACTAATGAAAAACTGTTTTTT
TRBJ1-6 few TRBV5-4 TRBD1 CASSDDRGVGSPLHF TGTGCCAGCAGCGACGACAGGGGGGTGGGTTCACCCCTCCACTTT
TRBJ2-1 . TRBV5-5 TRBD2 CASSPGGVSYNEQFF TGTGCCAGCAGCCCGGGAGGGGTATCCTACAATGAGCAGTTCTTC
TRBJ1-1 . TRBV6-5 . CASSIRPTGNTEAFF TGTGCCAGCAGTATCCGCCCGACAGGGAACACTGAAGCTTTCTTT
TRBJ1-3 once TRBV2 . CASSETKLAGNTIYF TGTGCCAGCAGTGAGACAAAATTAGCTGGAAACACCATATATTTT
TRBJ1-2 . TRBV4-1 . CASSPLGGSGYTF TGCGCCAGCAGCCCCCTGGGCGGGAGCGGCTACACCTTC
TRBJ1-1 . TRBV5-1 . CASSLTLSGGQAFF TGCGCCAGCAGCTTGACCTTATCCGGGGGGCAAGCTTTCTTT
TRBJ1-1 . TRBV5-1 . CASSLDRGANTEAFF TGCGCCAGCAGCTTGGATCGGGGGGCAAACACTGAAGCTTTCTTT
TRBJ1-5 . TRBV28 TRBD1 CASSLDRGYQPQHF TGTGCCAGCAGTTTAGACAGGGGCTATCAGCCCCAGCATTTT
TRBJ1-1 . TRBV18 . CASSRNLQVPTEAFF TGTGCCAGCTCACGTAATCTACAGGTCCCCACTGAAGCTTTCTTT
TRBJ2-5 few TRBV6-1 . CASSEGVSRETQYF TGTGCCAGCAGTGAAGGGGTTAGCCGGGAGACCCAGTACTTC
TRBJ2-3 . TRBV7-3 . CASSLTGLITSTDTQYF TGTGCCAGCAGCTTAACGGGGCTAATTACTAGCACAGATACGCAGTATTTT
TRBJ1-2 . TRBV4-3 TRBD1 CASSPGQGTYGYTF TGCGCCAGCAGCCCAGGACAGGGCACTTATGGCTACACCTTC
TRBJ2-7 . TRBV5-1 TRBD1 CASSPGTATIHEQYF TGCGCCAGCAGCCCGGGGACAGCGACCATCCACGAGCAGTACTTC
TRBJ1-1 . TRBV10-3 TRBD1 CAISESIPQGAEAFF TGTGCCATCAGTGAGTCAATACCTCAGGGGGCTGAAGCTTTCTTT
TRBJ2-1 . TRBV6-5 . CASSYGGGAPYNEQFF TGTGCCAGCAGTTATGGCGGCGGAGCCCCATACAATGAGCAGTTCTTC
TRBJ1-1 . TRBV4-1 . CASSQQTGIGNTEAFF TGCGCCAGCAGCCAACAAACAGGGATTGGTAACACTGAAGCTTTCTTT
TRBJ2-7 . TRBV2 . CAILLQGTYSYEQYF TGTGCCATTCTCCTACAGGGGACTTACTCCTACGAGCAGTACTTC
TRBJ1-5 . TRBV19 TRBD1 CASSIQGDGQPQHF TGTGCCAGTAGTATACAGGGGGATGGTCAGCCCCAGCATTTT
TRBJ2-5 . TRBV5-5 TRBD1 CASSLVLTGQETQYF TGTGCCAGCAGCTTGGTATTGACAGGGCAAGAGACCCAGTACTTC
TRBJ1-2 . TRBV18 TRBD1 CASSPYSRGPIYGYTF TGTGCCAGCTCACCGTACAGCAGGGGGCCCATCTATGGCTACACCTTC
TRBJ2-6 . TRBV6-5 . CASTGGAGANVLTF TGTGCCAGCACCGGGGGAGCTGGGGCCAACGTCCTGACTTTC
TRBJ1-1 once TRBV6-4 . CASSERELGEAFF TGTGCCAGCAGTGAAAGGGAGTTAGGTGAAGCTTTCTTT
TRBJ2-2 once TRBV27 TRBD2 CASKRLAGETGELFF TGTGCCAGCAAAAGACTAGCGGGGGAGACCGGGGAGCTGTTTTTT
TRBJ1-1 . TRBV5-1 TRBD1 CASSPGTVNTEAFF TGCGCCAGCAGCCCGGGGACAGTGAACACTGAAGCTTTCTTT
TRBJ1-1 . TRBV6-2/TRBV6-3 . CASSQTWGPLSEAFF TGTGCCAGCAGTCAGACCTGGGGGCCTTTAAGTGAAGCTTTCTTT
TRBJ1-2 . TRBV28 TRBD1 CATPKGQANYGYTF TGTGCCACCCCGAAAGGACAGGCTAACTATGGCTACACCTTC
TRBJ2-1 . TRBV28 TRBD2 CASSSGGSDYNEQFF TGTGCCAGCAGTTCGGGGGGGAGTGACTACAATGAGCAGTTCTTC
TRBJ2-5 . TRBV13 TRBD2 CASSLGLGGGAPKTQYF TGTGCCAGCAGCTTAGGTCTCGGCGGGGGGGCCCCCAAGACCCAGTACTTC
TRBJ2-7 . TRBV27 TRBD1 CASRRQGAGEQYF TGTGCCAGCAGGAGACAGGGGGCGGGGGAGCAGTACTTC
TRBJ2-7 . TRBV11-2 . CASSLGAYEQYF TGTGCCAGCAGCTTAGGCGCCTACGAGCAGTACTTC
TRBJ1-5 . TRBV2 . CASSPPPREPQHF TGTGCCAGCAGCCCTCCGCCTCGGGAGCCCCAGCATTTT
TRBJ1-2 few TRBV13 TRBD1 CASRPTTRDRGGYTF TGTGCCAGCCGACCTACTACGAGGGACAGGGGCGGCTACACCTTC
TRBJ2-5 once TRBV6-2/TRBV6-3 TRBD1 CASSKDRDQETQYF TGTGCCAGCAGCAAAGACAGGGACCAAGAGACCCAGTACTTC
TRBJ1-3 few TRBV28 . CASRNAGGASGNTIYF TGTGCCAGCAGAAACGCGGGGGGCGCGTCTGGAAACACCATATATTTT
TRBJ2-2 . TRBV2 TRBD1 CASSARGQGNTGELFF TGTGCCAGCAGTGCTCGGGGACAGGGGAACACCGGGGAGCTGTTTTTT
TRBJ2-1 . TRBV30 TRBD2 CAWRETSGRWNEQFF TGTGCCTGGAGGGAGACTAGCGGGAGATGGAATGAGCAGTTCTTC
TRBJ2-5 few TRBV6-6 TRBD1 CASRDLTGKETQYF TGTGCCAGCAGGGACCTGACAGGGAAAGAGACCCAGTACTTC
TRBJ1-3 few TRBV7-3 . CASSLRLERNTIYF TGTGCCAGCAGCTTAAGGCTGGAGCGAAACACCATATATTTT
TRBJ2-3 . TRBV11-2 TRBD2 CASTGTSGYTDTQYF TGTGCCAGCACCGGGACTAGCGGGTACACAGATACGCAGTATTTT
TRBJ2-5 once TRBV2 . CASNFVGQETQYF TGTGCCAGCAACTTTGTCGGGCAAGAGACCCAGTACTTC
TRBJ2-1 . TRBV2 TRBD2 CASTGLAGGPRNEQFF TGTGCCAGCACCGGACTAGCGGGAGGGCCTCGCAATGAGCAGTTCTTC
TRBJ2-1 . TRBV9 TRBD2 CASSVVAGGGRNEQFF TGTGCCAGCAGCGTAGTAGCGGGAGGGGGTCGGAATGAGCAGTTCTTC